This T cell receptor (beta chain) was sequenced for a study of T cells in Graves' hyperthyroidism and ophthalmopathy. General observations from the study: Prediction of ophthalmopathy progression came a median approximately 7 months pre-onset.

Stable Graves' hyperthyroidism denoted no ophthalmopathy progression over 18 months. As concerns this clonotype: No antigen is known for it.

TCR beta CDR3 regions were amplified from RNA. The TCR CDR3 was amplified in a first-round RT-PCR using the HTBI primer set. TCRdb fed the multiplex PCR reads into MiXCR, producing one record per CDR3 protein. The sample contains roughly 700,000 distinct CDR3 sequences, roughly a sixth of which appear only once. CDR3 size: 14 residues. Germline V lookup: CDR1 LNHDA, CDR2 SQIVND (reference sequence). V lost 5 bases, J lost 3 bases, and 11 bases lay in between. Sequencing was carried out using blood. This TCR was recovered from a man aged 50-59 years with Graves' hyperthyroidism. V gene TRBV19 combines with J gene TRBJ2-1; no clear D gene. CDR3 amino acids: CASSPLIDYNEQFF. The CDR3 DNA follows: TGTGCCAGTAGTCCGTTGATCGACTACAATGAGCAGTTCTTC.